Following are 17 T cell receptor beta chains from one sample sequenced in a study of T-cell reconstitution after alpha-beta-depleted transplantation in children. Using unique molecular identifiers, the investigators prepared the TCRbeta library. TCRdb independently ran MiXCR on the PCR reads; one entry per CDR3 protein. The table includes around 340,000 distinct CDR3 sequences, about 14% detected once. The input for sequencing was PBMCs, taken from the stem cell graft. These TCRs come from a human donor who donated a stem cell graft to a child with Fanconi anemia.

The chain has TRBV29-1 and TRBJ2-3; the D is unclear. The CDR3 is 16 residues long. Germline CDR1 reads SQVTM; CDR2 reads ANQGSEA. The germline V and J ends were trimmed by 3 bases and 6 bases, with 22 bases remaining between them. The CDR3, as DNA: TGCAGCGTTGAGACCTCTCCAAGCGTAGGAGTTGATACGCAGTATTTT. It translates to CSVETSPSVGVDTQYF.

This clonotype was observed a handful of times. The rearrangement uses TRBV4-3 and TRBJ2-4; 9 bases agree with TRBD2. This CDR3 comprises 17 residues. The V gene end was trimmed by 0 bases and the J gene end by 15 bases; junction bases not matched to a gene: 18. Germline-derived CDR1 and CDR2 are LGHNA and YSLEER. CDR3 sequence (DNA): TGCGCCAGCAGCCAAGATCTATCACTAGCGGGTAGAGGAAGGGCGTACTTC. Protein product: CASSQDLSLAGRGRAYF.

CDR3 loop: CASSQDRTKNTEAFF. The CDR3 DNA reads TGTGCCAGCAGCCAAGATAGGACTAAAAACACTGAAGCTTTCTTT. The chain is built from TRBV3-1 and TRBJ1-1, with unresolved D. The germline V gene has CDR1 LGHDT and CDR2 YNNKEL (reference sequence). With 0 bases removed from V and 2 bases from J, the gap between germline ends came to 10 bases. The CDR3 is 15 residues long.

This clonotype appeared a few times. The chain employs TRBV10-2 and TRBJ2-3; the D gene could be TRBD1 or TRBD2 (6 bases each). The CDR3 spans 16 residues. Trimming took 2 bases from V and 1 from J, leaving 13 bases between them. Germline CDR1 reads WSHSY; CDR2 reads SAAADI. The CDR3 loop reads CASSERGGRRTDTQYF. The CDR3 DNA follows: TGCGCCAGCAGTGAGCGTGGGGGGCGGCGCACAGATACGCAGTATTTT.

This clonotype was detected only a few times. V usage is TRBV7-8 and J usage is TRBJ2-7; D possibly corresponds to TRBD1 (6 bases). Trimming cost V 4 bases and J 4 bases, with 14 bases left between them. This CDR3 has 14 residues. Germline CDR1 reads SGHVS; CDR2 reads FQNEAQ. The CDR3 nucleotides are TGTGCCAGCAGCTCCCCGGGACATAGTTACGAGCAGTACTTC. It is translated as CASSSPGHSYEQYF.

This clonotype was seen a few times. The chain has TRBV3-1 and TRBJ1-1; D unresolved. The CDR3 length is 11 residues. V lost 2 bases and J lost 7, with 5 bases in between. CDR1 LGHDT and CDR2 YNNKEL come from the germline V gene (reference sequence). The CDR3 protein is CASSQMGEAFF. In DNA form, the CDR3 reads TGTGCCAGCAGCCAAATGGGTGAAGCTTTCTTT.

This clonotype has a handful of counts. J is TRBJ2-3 and V is TRBV2; no clear D. V gave up 8 bases and J gave up 6 bases, with 6 bases separating them. This CDR3 has 10 amino acids. Germline V lookup: CDR1 SNHLY, CDR2 FYNNEI. The CDR3 coding sequence is TGTGCCAGCGAGACGGATACGCAGTATTTT. Translated, it gives CASETDTQYF. Full variable domain (outside the CDR3, taken from reference TRBV2 and TRBJ2-3): EPEVTQTPSHQVTQMGQEVILRCVPISNHLYFYWYRQILGQKVEFLVSFYNNEISEKSEIFDDQFSVERPDGSNFTLKIRSTKLEDSAMYFCASETDTQYFGPGTRLTVL.

This sequence joins TRBV20-1 and TRBJ1-1; 9 nucleotides agree with TRBD1. Trimming removed 6 bases from V and 6 bases from J; junction bases left unmatched: 11. Germline V gives CDR1 DFQATT, CDR2 SNEGSKA (reference sequence). The CDR3 is 14 residues long. In nucleotides, the CDR3 is TGCAGTGCCACAAAACAGGGGGCGAATGCTGAAGCTTTCTTT. Protein product: CSATKQGANAEAFF.

The genes are TRBV27 and TRBJ2-6; no reliable D call. Germline-derived CDR1 and CDR2 are MNHEY and SMNVEV (reference sequence). This CDR3 is 15 amino acids long. Trimming shortened V by 6 bases and J by 4 bases, and 13 bases separated the two germline ends. Here the CDR3 DNA reads TGTGCCAGCAGCCTTCGTGATCCCGGGGCCAACGTCCTGACTTTC. It yields the protein CASSLRDPGANVLTF. Full variable domain (outside the CDR3, taken from reference TRBV27 and TRBJ2-6): EAQVTQNPRYLITVTGKKLTVTCSQNMNHEYMSWYRQDPGLGLRQIYYSMNVEVTDKGDVPEGYKVSRKEKRNFPLILESPSPNQTSLYFCASSLRDPGANVLTFGAGSRLTVL.

CDR3 residues: CSAGWRRDDEQYV. The CDR3 DNA reads as TGCAGTGCTGGGTGGCGGCGGGACGACGAGCAGTACGTC. This chain uses TRBV20-1 with TRBJ2-7; possible D gene TRBD2, 6 bases. CDR1 DFQATT and CDR2 SNEGSKA come from the germline V gene (reference sequence). V lost 5 bases, J lost 5 bases, and 16 bases lay in between. The CDR3 is 13 residues long.

The genes are TRBV30 and TRBJ1-1; 10 bases are shared with TRBD1. The V and J ends lost 2 bases and 7 bases, in that order; junction bases with no gene match: 4. The CDR3 runs to 13 residues. Per the germline V gene, CDR1 is GTSNPN and CDR2 is SVGIG (reference sequence). CDR3 nucleotides: TGTGCCTGGAGTCCCGGGACAGGGGTTGAAGCTTTCTTT. This sequence encodes CAWSPGTGVEAFF. Variable domain in full (rest from reference TRBV30 and TRBJ1-1): SQTIHQWPATLVQPVGSPLSLECTVEGTSNPNLYWYRQAAGRGLQLLFYSVGIGQISSEVPQNLSASRPQDRQFILSSKKLLLSDSGFYLCAWSPGTGVEAFFGQGTRLTVV.

V is TRBV20-1 and J is TRBJ1-5, with D maybe TRBD1 (5 bases). The V end lost 0 bases, the J end lost 6 bases, and 6 bases lay between the germline ends. The CDR3 sequence is 12 residues long. Germline CDR1 DFQATT, CDR2 SNEGSKA (reference sequence). The DNA of the CDR3 is TGCAGTGCTAGAGATAGGGGTCAGCCCCAGCATTTT. Amino acids: CSARDRGQPQHF.

The chain links TRBV4-3 to TRBJ1-2; D not certain. This CDR3 is 16 amino acids long. The V gene's germline CDR1 is LGHNA and CDR2 YSLEER. Trimming took 0 bases from V and 0 from J, leaving 11 bases between them. In DNA, the CDR3 is TGCGCCAGCAGCCAAGAGGCAGGCTTAGCTAACTATGGCTACACCTTC. Its protein product is CASSQEAGLANYGYTF.

The V gene is TRBV11-2, the J gene TRBJ2-7; possibly TRBD2 for D (5 bases). Trimming cost V 4 bases and J 7 bases, with 14 bases left between them. Germline V gene data show CDR1 as SGHAT and CDR2 as FQNNGV. The CDR3 extends over 13 amino acids. The CDR3 here is CASSSTTLGEQYV. CDR3 bases: TGTGCCAGCAGCTCGACTACATTGGGGGAGCAGTACGTC.

The chain is built from TRBV5-1 and TRBJ2-1; D is uncertain. The CDR3 is 14 residues long. Germline V lookup: CDR1 SGHRS, CDR2 YFSETQ. The V and J ends lost 5 bases and 5 bases respectively, with 14 bases between them. Written as DNA, the CDR3 is TGCGCCAGCAGGGTGGGGTCGGCGGACAATGAGCAGTTCTTC. It codes for CASRVGSADNEQFF.

This clonotype was observed many times. The chain couples TRBV24-1 to TRBJ1-2; D is ambiguous. This CDR3 has 13 amino acids. In germline, CDR1 is KGHDR, CDR2 SFDVKD. With 5 bases removed from V and 8 bases from J, the gap between germline ends came to 14 bases. The CDR3 DNA sequence: TGTGCCACCAGTGCCCCTGATGGACGCGGCTACACCTTC. Amino acids: CATSAPDGRGYTF.

The chain recombines TRBV6-1 with TRBJ2-4, with TRBD2 identical over 10 bases. Germline V gives CDR1 MNHNS, CDR2 SASEGT. V shed 5 bases and J 0 bases; nucleotides not matched to a gene: 4. The CDR3 sequence is 16 residues long. The CDR3 bases are TGTGCCAGCAGTAAACTAGCGGGGCTAGCCAAAAACATTCAGTACTTC. Protein sequence: CASSKLAGLAKNIQYF.